Listed below are T cell receptor beta chains from one sample, sequenced in a study of shared clonotypes between healthy human individuals. Sequenced by immunoSEQ multiplex PCR; TCRdb stores in-frame clones only, minus some. The table records approximately 650,000 clones, just under 97% of them present only once. Sequenced input: naive CD8+ T cells sorted from blood. The receptors here all came from a woman aged 30 to 39 in good health. The CDR3 runs from the conserved cysteine through the conserved F or W. Each record gives: D gene, V gene, J gene, clone size, CDR3 DNA, CDR3 protein. D genes are given only for firm matches. Clone sizes are given selectively: once, few, many, or a class where the clone is expanded.

D: -
V: TRBV9
J: TRBJ2-7
size: -
DNA: TGTGCCAGCAGCGACTCGGAAGGAGGAGTCTACGAGCAGTACTTC
CDR3: CASSDSEGGVYEQYF

D: TRBD2
V: TRBV7-2
J: TRBJ2-3
size: -
DNA: TGTGCCAGCAGCTTCTGGGTAGCGGGAGCAGGCACAGATACGCAGTATTTT
CDR3: CASSFWVAGAGTDTQYF

D: -
V: TRBV27
J: TRBJ2-7
size: -
DNA: TGTGCCAGCGCACATAACTCCTACGAGCAGTACTTC
CDR3: CASAHNSYEQYF

D: -
V: TRBV13
J: TRBJ2-7
size: -
DNA: TGTGCCAGCAGCTTAGGGAGACAGGCCAGGCGCTACGAGCAGTACTTC
CDR3: CASSLGRQARRYEQYF

D: TRBD1
V: TRBV25-1
J: TRBJ2-5
size: -
DNA: TGTGCCAGCAGTGGTTGGACAGGGATCAATCAAGAGACCCAGTACTTC
CDR3: CASSGWTGINQETQYF

D: TRBD2
V: TRBV4-2
J: TRBJ2-1
size: once
DNA: TGTGCCAGCAGCCAAGATTGGGGGGAGGGTTACAATGAGCAGTTCTTC
CDR3: CASSQDWGEGYNEQFF

D: -
V: TRBV19
J: TRBJ2-5
size: -
DNA: TGTGCCAGTAGTGGAGCTAACCAAGAGACCCAGTACTTC
CDR3: CASSGANQETQYF

D: -
V: TRBV7-6
J: TRBJ1-1
size: -
DNA: TGTGCCAGCAGCTCAGAGGTCGGAGGGGAGAACACTGAAGCTTTCTTT
CDR3: CASSSEVGGENTEAFF

D: TRBD1
V: TRBV9
J: TRBJ1-4
size: -
DNA: TGTGCCAGCAGCGCCGCCGGGACAGCTTCCAATGAAAAACTGTTTTTT
CDR3: CASSAAGTASNEKLFF

D: TRBD2
V: TRBV27
J: TRBJ2-1
size: -
DNA: TGTGCCAGCAGTATCGGGACTAGCGGGAGAGGGCGGCAGTTCTTC
CDR3: CASSIGTSGRGRQFF

D: -
V: TRBV21-1
J: TRBJ1-5
size: -
DNA: TGTGCCAGCAGGAATGGACTCGGCAATCAGCCCCAGCATTTT
CDR3: CASRNGLGNQPQHF

D: TRBD1
V: TRBV27
J: TRBJ1-5
size: -
DNA: TGTGCCAGCAGTTTAGGACAGGGGGCTTATCAGCCCCAGCATTTT
CDR3: CASSLGQGAYQPQHF

D: TRBD1
V: TRBV2
J: TRBJ1-1
size: -
DNA: TGTGCCAGCCCCCGGGACAGGGGAGGAACTGAAGCTTTCTTT
CDR3: CASPRDRGGTEAFF

D: -
V: TRBV28
J: TRBJ2-7
size: -
DNA: TGTGCCAGCAGTTTCACCCGGTACGAGCAGTACTTC
CDR3: CASSFTRYEQYF

D: -
V: TRBV28
J: TRBJ1-5
size: -
DNA: TGTGCCAGCAGTTTGGCGCAGGGTAGGCAGCCCCAGCATTTT
CDR3: CASSLAQGRQPQHF